A selection of T cell receptor beta chains follows, all from one sample in a study of blood T cell repertoires in COVID-19. The repertoire was sequenced with immunoSEQ multiplex PCR; TCRdb's copy has only in-frame clones and lacks some. The table lists roughly 250,000 clones, 88% of them singletons, with approximately 2.1% in the top ten. Source material: peripheral blood. The source is a woman aged 35 to 49 who had recovered from COVID-19. CDR3s leave out the opening cysteine and the closing phenylalanine or tryptophan.

TRBV2	TRBJ2-1	ATRPPSGGPYNEQF
TRBV19	TRBJ2-1	ASSTGTGGGEQF
TRBV5-1	TRBJ1-2	ASSAGGRYT
TRBV20-1	TRBJ1-2	SASAAGTGDGYT
TRBV6-5	TRBJ1-2	ASKETGTNGYT
TRBV19	TRBJ1-1	ASRFQGANTEAF
TRBV19	TRBJ1-5	ASSGRVNSNQPQH
TRBV7-9	TRBJ2-7	ASSLSPYEQY
TRBV2	TRBJ1-2	ASSTYRGTGNYGYT
TRBV5-1	TRBJ2-5	ASSLGDRGRGPQY
TRBV23-1	TRBJ1-5	ASSQSRRDSSNQPQH
TRBV6-6	TRBJ2-6	ASSPGQTISGANVLT
TRBV20-1	TRBJ2-2	SASLSPELF
TRBV2	TRBJ2-7	ASRWDSYEQY
TRBV10-2	TRBJ2-7	ASSESGQGAYEQY
TRBV24-1	TRBJ2-5	ATSEGTAGSLQETQY
TRBV29-1	TRBJ2-1	SGASGYNEQF
TRBV25-1	TRBJ2-2	ASSGPSGGELF
TRBV6-2/TRBV6-3	TRBJ2-1	ASSYNIAGSYNEQF
TRBV5-1	TRBJ2-1	ASRGDSRKYNEQF
TRBV7-2	TRBJ1-2	ASSLMGTGGRGYT
TRBV5-5	TRBJ2-4	ASSLNPGQGKNIQY
TRBV5-4	TRBJ1-3	ASSPEGQGLVGNTIY
TRBV7-3	TRBJ1-1	ASSLEPGRGSEAF
TRBV18	TRBJ1-5	ASSNFGSNQPQH
TRBV5-4	TRBJ2-1	ASSLGGGSYNEQF
TRBV7-2	TRBJ2-7	ASSFGGGLSYEQY
TRBV5-6	TRBJ2-5	ASSLRGAGETQY
TRBV4-3	TRBJ1-1	ASSQDSRGTNTEAF
TRBV20-1	TRBJ2-7	SASGLAYEQY
TRBV5-1	TRBJ1-2	ASSLEGGDYGYT
TRBV18	TRBJ2-7	ASSRQGAPWEQY
TRBV5-5	TRBJ2-3	ASSSSSGRGTDTQY
TRBV2	TRBJ2-6	ASSGTGGAGANVLT
TRBV6-2/TRBV6-3	TRBJ2-1	ASSSLAVSYNEQF
TRBV4-3	TRBJ2-2	ASSQLVSNTGELF
TRBV19	TRBJ1-5	ASSMNRDRIFNQPQH
TRBV4-3	TRBJ1-4	ASSRRDRGEKLF
TRBV7-8	TRBJ2-7	ASSRTETLREQY
TRBV19	TRBJ2-5	ASRGRGKETQY
TRBV9	TRBJ1-4	ASSSGSQGEKLF
TRBV4-1	TRBJ2-5	ASSQATGTGQETQY
TRBV19	TRBJ2-7	ASSLRTGSSYEQY
TRBV28	TRBJ1-5	ASTFSKGGNQPQH
TRBV9	TRBJ2-1	ASSVVDSGANEQF
TRBV18	TRBJ1-6	ASSPFGGSSYNSPLH
TRBV7-3	TRBJ2-1	ASSLGGANEQF
TRBV5-6	TRBJ2-3	ASSRNSLAGALPDTQY
TRBV7-9	TRBJ1-6	ASSLSGVNSPLH
TRBV28	TRBJ1-5	ASSSPRQGYQPQH
TRBV23-1	TRBJ2-7	ASSQREPWRTRQY
TRBV7-7	TRBJ2-5	ASSPGGQGRETQY